This TCR beta chain is drawn from a study of control samples from healthy donors and cancer patients. Germline values: CDR1 SGHTA, CDR2 FQGTGA. The length of the CDR3 is 15 residues. After removal of 0 bases from V and 5 bases from J, the junction contained 3 bases not matched to a gene. Sequencing was performed with immunoSEQ multiplex PCR; in TCRdb, only in-frame clones are kept and a portion is missing. The sample consists of about 190,000 clones, about 90% of them appearing once. Sequencing used blood. This receptor was obtained from a man in his thirties or forties in good health. This chain joins TRBV7-3 and TRBJ2-2, with 7 bases matching TRBD1. This CDR3 reads CASSLTRDRTGELFF. CDR3 DNA: TGTGCCAGCAGCTTAACCCGGGACAGAACCGGGGAGCTGTTTTTT.